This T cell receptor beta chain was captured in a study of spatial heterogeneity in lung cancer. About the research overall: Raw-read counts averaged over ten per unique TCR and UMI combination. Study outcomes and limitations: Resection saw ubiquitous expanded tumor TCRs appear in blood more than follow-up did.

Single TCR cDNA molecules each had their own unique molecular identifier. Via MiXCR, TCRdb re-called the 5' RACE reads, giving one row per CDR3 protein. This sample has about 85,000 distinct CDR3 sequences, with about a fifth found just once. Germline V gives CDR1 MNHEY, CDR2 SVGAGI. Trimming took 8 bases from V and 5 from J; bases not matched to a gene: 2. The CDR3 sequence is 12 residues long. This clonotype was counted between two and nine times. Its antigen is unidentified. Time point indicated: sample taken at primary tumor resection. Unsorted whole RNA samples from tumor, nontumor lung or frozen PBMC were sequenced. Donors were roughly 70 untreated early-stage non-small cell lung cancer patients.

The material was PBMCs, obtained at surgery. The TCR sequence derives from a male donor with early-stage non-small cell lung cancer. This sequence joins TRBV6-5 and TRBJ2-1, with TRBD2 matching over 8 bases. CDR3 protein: CASQRGNNEQFF. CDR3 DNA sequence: TGTGCCAGCCAGCGGGGGAACAATGAGCAGTTCTTC.